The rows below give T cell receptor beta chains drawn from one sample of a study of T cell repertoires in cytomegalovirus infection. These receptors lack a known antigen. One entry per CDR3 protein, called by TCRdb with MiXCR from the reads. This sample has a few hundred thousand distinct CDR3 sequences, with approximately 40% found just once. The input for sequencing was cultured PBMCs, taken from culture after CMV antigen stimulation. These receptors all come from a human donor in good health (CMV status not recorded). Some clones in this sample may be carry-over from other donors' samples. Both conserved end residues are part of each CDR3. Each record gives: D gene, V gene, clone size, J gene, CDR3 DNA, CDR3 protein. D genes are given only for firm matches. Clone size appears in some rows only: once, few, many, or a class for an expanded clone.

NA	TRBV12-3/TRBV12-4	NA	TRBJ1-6	TGTGCCAGCAGTCCTAACGGGGGGAGGGATTCACCCCTCCACTTT	CASSPNGGRDSPLHF
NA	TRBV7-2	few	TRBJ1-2	TGTGCCAGCAGCCCGACAGTAGTTGGTAGCTATGGCTACACCTTC	CASSPTVVGSYGYTF
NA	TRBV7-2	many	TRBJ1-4	TGTGCCAGCAGCCCACAGTCCGTTGGGTCTAATGAAAAACTGTTTTTT	CASSPQSVGSNEKLFF
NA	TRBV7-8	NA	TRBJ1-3	TGTGCCAGCAGCTTAGGTTTCTCGAACACCATATATTTT	CASSLGFSNTIYF
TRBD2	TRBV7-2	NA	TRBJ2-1	TGTGCCAGCAGCTCCGGGACTAGGGTCAATGAGCAGTTCTTC	CASSSGTRVNEQFF
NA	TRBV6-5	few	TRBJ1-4	TGTGCCAGCAGGCGGGGGACCGGCAATGAAAAACTGTTTTTT	CASRRGTGNEKLFF
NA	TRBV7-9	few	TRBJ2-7	TGTGCCAGCAGCTCCGCAAGCCACGAGCAGTACTTC	CASSSASHEQYF
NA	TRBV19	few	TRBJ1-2	TGTGCCACCACAGGCCACACTAACTATGGCTACACCTTC	CATTGHTNYGYTF
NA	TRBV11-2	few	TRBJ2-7	TGTGCCAGCAGCTTAGTATCTCTAGTGGGGGCCTACGAGCAGTACTTC	CASSLVSLVGAYEQYF
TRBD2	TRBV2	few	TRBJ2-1	TGTGCCAGCAGTGGGGTGGAGACTAGCGGGGGGGCCAGCTCCTACAATGAGCAGTTCTTC	CASSGVETSGGASSYNEQFF
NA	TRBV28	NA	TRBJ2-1	TGTGCCCTCAGGGGGGGAGGGAGCTCCTACAATGAGCAGTTCTTC	CALRGGGSSYNEQFF
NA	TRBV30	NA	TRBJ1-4	TGTGCCTGGAGACCGGACAGAGGGAAACTGTTTTTT	CAWRPDRGKLFF
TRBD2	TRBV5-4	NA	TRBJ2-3	TGTGCCAGCAGCCTGACTAGCGGGGGGTTAAATACGCAGTATTTT	CASSLTSGGLNTQYF
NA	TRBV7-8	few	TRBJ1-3	TGTGCCAGCAGCTGGGGGACGTCGTACTCTGGAAACACCATATATTTT	CASSWGTSYSGNTIYF
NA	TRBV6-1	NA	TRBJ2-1	TGTGCCGTGCGGGCGCTCAATGAGCAGTTCTTC	CAVRALNEQFF
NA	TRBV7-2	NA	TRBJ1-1	TGTGCCAGCAGTTTGTGGGTGGGGATGAACACTGAAGCTTTCTTT	CASSLWVGMNTEAFF
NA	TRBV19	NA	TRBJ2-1	TGTGCCAGTAGTATCGGCGAGGAGCAGTTCTTC	CASSIGEEQFF
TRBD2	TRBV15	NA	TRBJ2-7	TGTGCCACCAGCAGAGATCCTAGCGGGAGGGCGAGGGAGCAGTACTTC	CATSRDPSGRAREQYF
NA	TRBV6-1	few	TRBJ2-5	TGTGCCAGCAGTGAATACGGACCCCAAGAGACCCAGTACTTC	CASSEYGPQETQYF
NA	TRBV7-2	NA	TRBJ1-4	TGTGCCAGCAGCTTGAGGGGGGCTAGAGAAAAACTGTTTTTT	CASSLRGAREKLFF
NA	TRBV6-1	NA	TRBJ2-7	TGTGCCAGCAGGACTAAGGTCCCGTGGGGACGGCTGAACGAGCAGTACTTC	CASRTKVPWGRLNEQYF
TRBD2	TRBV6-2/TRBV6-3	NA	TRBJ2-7	TGTGCCAGCAGGAGACTAGCGGATAAACTCTCCTACGAGCAGTACTTC	CASRRLADKLSYEQYF
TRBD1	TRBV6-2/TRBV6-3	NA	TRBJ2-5	TGTGCCAGCAGACTGGACAGGGTCGGATGGCAAGAGACCCAGTACTTC	CASRLDRVGWQETQYF
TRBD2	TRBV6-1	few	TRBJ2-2	TGTGCCAGCAGTGGCGGGGCGGGGGACACCGGGGAGCTGTTTTTT	CASSGGAGDTGELFF
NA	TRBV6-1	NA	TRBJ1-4	TGTGCCAGCAGTGAAGCGCAACCGTATAATGAAAAACTGTTTTTT	CASSEAQPYNEKLFF
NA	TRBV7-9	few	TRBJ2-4	TGTGCCAGCAGCCGGGCAGCAGGGCCAAAAAACATTCAGTACTTC	CASSRAAGPKNIQYF
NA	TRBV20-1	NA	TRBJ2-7	TGCAGTGCTAGAAGTAACGCAGGGGACGAGCAGTACTTC	CSARSNAGDEQYF
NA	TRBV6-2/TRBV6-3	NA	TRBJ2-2	TGTGCCAGCAGTTACTCGTTCAGCGGAAGGGCCGGGGAGCTGTTTTTT	CASSYSFSGRAGELFF
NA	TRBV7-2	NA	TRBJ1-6	TGTGCCAGCAGCTCTACGGGGTCACCCCTCCACTTT	CASSSTGSPLHF
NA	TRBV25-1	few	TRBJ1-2	TGTGCCAGCAGTTTACAGGCAGGGTTTGGCTACACCTTC	CASSLQAGFGYTF
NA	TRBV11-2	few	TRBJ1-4	TGTGCCAGCAGCTTAGGTTTCGGGGTCTCTAATGAAAAACTGTTTTTT	CASSLGFGVSNEKLFF
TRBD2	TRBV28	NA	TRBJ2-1	TGTGCCAGCTTGGCTAGCGGGCATCGGAATGAGCAGTTCTTC	CASLASGHRNEQFF
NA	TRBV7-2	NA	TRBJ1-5	TGTGCCAGCAGCTTAGTAGGGAGGGTATTGCCCCAGCATTTT	CASSLVGRVLPQHF
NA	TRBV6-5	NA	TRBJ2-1	TGTGCCAGCAGTTACAAGTTTTACGCACAGGGTAACAATGAGCAGTTCTTC	CASSYKFYAQGNNEQFF
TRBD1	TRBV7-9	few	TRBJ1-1	TGTGCCAGCAGCGTGTACAGGGGATCAATGAACACTGAAGCTTTCTTT	CASSVYRGSMNTEAFF
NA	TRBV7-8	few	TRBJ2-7	TGTGCCAGCAGCTCCAGTCCAAACCCCTCCGAGCAGTACTTC	CASSSSPNPSEQYF
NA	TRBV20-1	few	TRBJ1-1	TGCAGTGCTAGAGCTGGGGGCCCGAACACTGAAGCTTTCTTT	CSARAGGPNTEAFF
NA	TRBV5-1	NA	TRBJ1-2	TGCGCCAGCAGCTTGCAGGGAAGCGGCTATGGCTACACCTTC	CASSLQGSGYGYTF
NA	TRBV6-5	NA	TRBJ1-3	TGTGCCAGCGCGCCCAGGGGCGGGGGAAACACCATATATTTT	CASAPRGGGNTIYF
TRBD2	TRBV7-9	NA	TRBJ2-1	TGTGCCAGCAGCCCCCCGCCTAGCGGGAGGGCCATCCTCTACAATGAGCAGTTCTTC	CASSPPPSGRAILYNEQFF
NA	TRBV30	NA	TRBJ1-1	TGTGCCTGGAGTGTCCAGGATTACACTGAAGCTTTCTTT	CAWSVQDYTEAFF
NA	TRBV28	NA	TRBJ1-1	TGTGCCATCTTGGATCGTATGAACACTGAAGCTTTCTTT	CAILDRMNTEAFF
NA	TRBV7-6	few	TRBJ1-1	TGTGCCAGCAGCTTAGCTCCTAGGGGCACTGAAGCTTTCTTT	CASSLAPRGTEAFF
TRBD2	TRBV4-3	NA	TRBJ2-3	TGCGCCAGCAGCCAAGAAGTAGCGGGAGGGCCCAGGGATACGCAGTATTTT	CASSQEVAGGPRDTQYF
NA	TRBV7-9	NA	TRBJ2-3	TGTGCCAGCAGCTACGTTTCAGATACGCAGTATTTT	CASSYVSDTQYF
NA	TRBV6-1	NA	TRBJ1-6	TGTGCCAGCAGGCCGGGGACCTCTAATTCACCCCTCCACTTT	CASRPGTSNSPLHF
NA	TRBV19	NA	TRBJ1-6	TGTGCCAGTAGTATTCGGACGGACCATTCACCCCTCCACTTT	CASSIRTDHSPLHF
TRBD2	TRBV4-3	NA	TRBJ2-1	TGCGCCAGCAGCCAAGATGCTATTACGACTAGCGAGCAGTTCTTC	CASSQDAITTSEQFF